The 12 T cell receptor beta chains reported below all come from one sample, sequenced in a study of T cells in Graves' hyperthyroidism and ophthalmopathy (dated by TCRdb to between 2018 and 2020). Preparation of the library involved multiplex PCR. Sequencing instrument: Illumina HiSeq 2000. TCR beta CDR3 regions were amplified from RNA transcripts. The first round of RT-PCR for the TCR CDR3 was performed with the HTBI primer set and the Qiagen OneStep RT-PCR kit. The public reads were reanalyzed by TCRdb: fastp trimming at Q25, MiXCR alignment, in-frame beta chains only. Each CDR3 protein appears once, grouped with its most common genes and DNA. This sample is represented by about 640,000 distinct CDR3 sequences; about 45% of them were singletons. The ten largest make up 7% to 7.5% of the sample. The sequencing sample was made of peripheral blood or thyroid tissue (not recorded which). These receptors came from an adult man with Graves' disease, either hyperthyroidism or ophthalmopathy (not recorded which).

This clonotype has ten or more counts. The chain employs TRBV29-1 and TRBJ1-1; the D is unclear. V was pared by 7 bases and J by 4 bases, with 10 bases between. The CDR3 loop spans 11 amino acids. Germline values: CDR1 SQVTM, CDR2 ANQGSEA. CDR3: CSERAVTEAFF. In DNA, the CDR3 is TGCAGCGAAAGGGCAGTCACTGAAGCTTTCTTT.

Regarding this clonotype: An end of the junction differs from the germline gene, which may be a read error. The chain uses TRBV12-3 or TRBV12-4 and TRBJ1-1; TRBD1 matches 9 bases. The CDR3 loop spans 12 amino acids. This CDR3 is CASSPGDRVRFF. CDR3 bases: TGTGCCAGCAGTCCGGGGGACAGGGTACGTTTTTTT.

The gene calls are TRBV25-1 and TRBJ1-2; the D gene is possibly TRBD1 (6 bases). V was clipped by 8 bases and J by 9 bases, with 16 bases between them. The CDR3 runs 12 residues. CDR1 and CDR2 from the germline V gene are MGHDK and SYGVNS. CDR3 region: CASVTTGSSYTF. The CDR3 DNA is TGTGCCAGCGTGACAACAGGGTCCAGCTACACCTTC.

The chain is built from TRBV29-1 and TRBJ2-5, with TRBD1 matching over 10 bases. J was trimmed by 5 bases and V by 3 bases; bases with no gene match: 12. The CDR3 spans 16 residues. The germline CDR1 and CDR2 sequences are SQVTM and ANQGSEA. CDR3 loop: CSVETYRQGAAETQYF. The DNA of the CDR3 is TGCAGCGTTGAGACCTACCGACAGGGGGCGGCGGAGACCCAGTACTTC.

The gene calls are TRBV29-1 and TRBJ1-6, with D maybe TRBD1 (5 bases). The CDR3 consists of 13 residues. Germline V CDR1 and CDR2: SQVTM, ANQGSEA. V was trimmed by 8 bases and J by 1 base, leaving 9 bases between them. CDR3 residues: CSLGQSYNSPLHF. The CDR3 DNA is TGCAGCTTAGGACAATCCTATAATTCACCCCTCCACTTT.

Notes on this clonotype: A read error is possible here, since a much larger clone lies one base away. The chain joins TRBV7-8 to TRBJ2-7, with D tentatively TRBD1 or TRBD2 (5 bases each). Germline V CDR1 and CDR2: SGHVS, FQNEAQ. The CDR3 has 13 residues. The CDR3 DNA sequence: TGTGCCAGCAGCTTGGGGGATCCCTACGGGCAGTACTTC. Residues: CASSLGDPYGQYF.

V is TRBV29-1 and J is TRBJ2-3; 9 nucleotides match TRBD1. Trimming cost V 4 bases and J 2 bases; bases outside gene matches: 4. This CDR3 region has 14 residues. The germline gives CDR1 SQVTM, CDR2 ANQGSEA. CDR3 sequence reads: CSVGTGENTDTQYF. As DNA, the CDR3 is TGCAGCGTTGGGACAGGGGAAAACACAGATACGCAGTATTTT.

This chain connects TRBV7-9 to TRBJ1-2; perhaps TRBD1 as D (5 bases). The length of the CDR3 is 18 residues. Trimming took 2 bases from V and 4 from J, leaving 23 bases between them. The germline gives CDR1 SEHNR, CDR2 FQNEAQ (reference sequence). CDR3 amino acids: CASSLRGVGGPNTYGYTF. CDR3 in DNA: TGTGCCAGCAGCTTACGGGGGGTAGGAGGACCAAATACCTATGGCTACACCTTC.

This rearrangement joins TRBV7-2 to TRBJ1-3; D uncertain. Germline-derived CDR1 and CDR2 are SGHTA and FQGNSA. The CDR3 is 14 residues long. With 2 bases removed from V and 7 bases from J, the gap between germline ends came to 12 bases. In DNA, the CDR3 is TGTGCCAGCAGCTTACAGGCAAACTGGAACACCATATATTTT. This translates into CASSLQANWNTIYF. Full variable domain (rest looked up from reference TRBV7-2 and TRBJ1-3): GAGVSQSPSNKVTEKGKDVELRCDPISGHTALYWYRQSLGQGLEFLIYFQGNSAPDKSGLPSDRFSAERTGGSVSTLTIQRTQQEDSAVYLCASSLQANWNTIYFGEGSWLTVV.

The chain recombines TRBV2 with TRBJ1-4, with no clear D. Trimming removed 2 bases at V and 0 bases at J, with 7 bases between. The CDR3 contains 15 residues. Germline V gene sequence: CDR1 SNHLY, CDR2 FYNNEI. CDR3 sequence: CASSENTATNEKLFF. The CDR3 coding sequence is TGTGCCAGCAGTGAAAATACCGCAACTAATGAAAAACTGTTTTTT.

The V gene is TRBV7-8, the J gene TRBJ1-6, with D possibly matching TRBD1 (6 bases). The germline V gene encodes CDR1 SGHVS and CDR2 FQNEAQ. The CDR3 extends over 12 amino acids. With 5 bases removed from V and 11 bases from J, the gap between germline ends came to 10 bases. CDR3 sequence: CASSGTLTPLHF. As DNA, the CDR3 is TGTGCCAGCAGCGGGACACTCACACCCCTCCACTTT.

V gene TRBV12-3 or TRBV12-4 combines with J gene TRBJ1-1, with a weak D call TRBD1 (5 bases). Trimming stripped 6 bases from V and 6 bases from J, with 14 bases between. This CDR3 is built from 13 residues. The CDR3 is CASSVRGGAEAFF. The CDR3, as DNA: TGTGCCAGCAGCGTCCGGGGCGGAGCTGAAGCTTTCTTT.